Described below is a single T cell receptor beta chain sequence and its context. The data belong to a study of blood T cell repertoires in COVID-19. As for the study in general: Donors in the United States, Italy and Spain gave samples during acute or convalescent COVID-19. T cells, B-cell-depleted T cells, or PBMCs provided the cDNA or gDNA that served as material.

Source study methods: Estimates of nucleated cell counts were drawn from the amplification of reference gene primers. Sequencing used immunoSEQ multiplex PCR; TCRdb keeps in-frame clones, though not all of them. The DNA gave D and trimming, while V, J and clone size come from that table. The top ten hold about 20% of the sample, which has more than 15,000 clones, 82% seen once. The CDR3 runs to 12 residues. The germline V gene encodes CDR1 MDHEN and CDR2 SYDVKM. V gave up 7 bases and J gave up 4 bases; unmatched junction bases: 3. This rearrangement joins TRBV28 to TRBJ1-1, with 7 positions matching TRBD1. This sequence originates from a man older than 75 with active or convalescent COVID-19. The material sequenced was peripheral blood. The CDR3 nucleotides are TGTGCCAGCAAGAGGGGGCCCACTGAAGCTTTCTTT. Encoded protein: CASKRGPTEAFF.